Sequencing of this TCR beta chain was carried out in a study of T cells in Graves' hyperthyroidism and ophthalmopathy. Study information: Peripheral blood sampling occurred at initial diagnosis, before any treatment.

Germline CDR1 reads MNHEY; CDR2 reads SVGEGT. CDR3 length equals 15 residues. V gave up 7 bases and J gave up 6 bases, with 18 bases separating them. About this clonotype itself: The antigen remains unidentified.

Study-wide results and limits: The blood repertoire included most of the expanded thyroid clonotypes above 0.001.

A lack of ophthalmopathy progression within 18 months defined stable Graves' hyperthyroidism. Roughly 9.1 ml of fresh peripheral blood supplied the PBMCs. Amplification targeted TCR beta CDR3 regions from RNA transcripts. With the HTBI primer set, the TCR CDR3 went through a first round of RT-PCR. TCRdb redid the calling of the multiplex PCR reads with MiXCR, one entry per CDR3 protein. This table has about 360,000 distinct CDR3 sequences, roughly an eighth appearing once. This sequence was found in a woman aged 18-35 years with Graves' hyperthyroidism. Input material: blood. The J gene is TRBJ2-2, the V gene TRBV6-2 or TRBV6-3; possibly TRBD1 for D (6 bases). Here the CDR3 DNA reads TGTGCCAGCACAGGGGAAATCGGGTTGGCCGGGGAGCTGTTTTTT. Amino acids: CASTGEIGLAGELFF.